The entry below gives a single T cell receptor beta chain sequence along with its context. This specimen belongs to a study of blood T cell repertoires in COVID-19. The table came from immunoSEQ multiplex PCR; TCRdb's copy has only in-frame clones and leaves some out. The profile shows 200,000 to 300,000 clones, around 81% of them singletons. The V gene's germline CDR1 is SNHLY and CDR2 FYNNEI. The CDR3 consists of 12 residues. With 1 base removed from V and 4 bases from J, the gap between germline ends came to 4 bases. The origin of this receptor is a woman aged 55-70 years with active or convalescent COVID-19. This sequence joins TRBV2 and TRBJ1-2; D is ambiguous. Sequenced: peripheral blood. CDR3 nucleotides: TGTGCCAGCAGTGAAGGAGGCTATGGCTACACCTTC. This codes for CASSEGGYGYTF.